The 20 T cell receptor beta chains below all came from one sample that was sequenced in a study of T cell responses to AZD1222 COVID-19 vaccine. TCRdb keeps only in-frame clones here, not all; method: immunoSEQ multiplex PCR. The sample has approximately 140,000 clones; around 95% are singletons. The sequencing used peripheral blood, collected on day 0 of AZD1222 vaccination. Receptor source: an adult in good health.

Worth noting for this clone: One junction end does not reproduce the germline sequence, and a read error may be involved. The CDR3 nucleotides read TGTGCCAGCTCGCCACCGACCTCAGGGATCGGGGAGCTGTTTTTT. Encoded protein: CASSPPTSGIGELFF. The rearrangement uses TRBV18 and TRBJ2-2; D may be TRBD1 (5 bases). Germline values: CDR1 KGHSH, CDR2 LQKENI. The CDR3 has 15 residues.

This chain links TRBV10-2 with TRBJ1-5; a possible D gene is TRBD1 (5 bases). V lost 6 bases and J 4 bases, leaving 10 bases between the germline ends. The CDR3 length is 13 residues. CDR1 is WSHSY, CDR2 SAAADI, per germline. The CDR3 bases are TGCGCCAGCAGAGTCGGGACTAATCAGCCCCAGCATTTT. Protein product: CASRVGTNQPQHF.

J is TRBJ1-1 and V is TRBV9; TRBD1 matches at 11 bases. The V gene's germline CDR1 is SGDLS and CDR2 YYNGEE. The CDR3 loop spans 17 amino acids. With 7 bases clipped from V and 5 bases from J, the junction kept 16 bases outside the gene matches. DNA for the CDR3: TGTGCCAGCTTTCGAGAATCGGGGGGACAGGGGGAAACTGAAGCTTTCTTT. This codes for CASFRESGGQGETEAFF. The full variable domain, rest sourced from reference TRBV9 and TRBJ1-1, is DSGVTQTPKHLITATGQRVTLRCSPRSGDLSVYWYQQSLDQGLQFLIQYYNGEERAKGNILERFSAQQFPDLHSELNLSSLELGDSALYFCASFRESGGQGETEAFFGQGTRLTVV.

V gene TRBV6-5 combines with J gene TRBJ2-7, with 8 nucleotides matching TRBD1. Germline V gives CDR1 MNHEY, CDR2 SVGAGI. The J segment lost 3 bases and the V segment lost 6 bases, leaving 7 bases of the junction unmatched. This CDR3 has 14 residues. For the CDR3, the DNA is TGTGCCAGCAGCCTGACAGGGGTGGGCTACGAGCAGTACGTC. This gives the protein CASSLTGVGYEQYV.

The chain recombines TRBV7-9 with TRBJ1-2; D unresolved. V lost 0 bases, J lost 6 bases, and 8 bases lay in between. This CDR3 is built from 13 residues. CDR1 is SEHNR, CDR2 FQNEAQ, per germline (reference sequence). CDR3 residues: CASSLAMTNGYTF. In DNA form, the CDR3 reads TGTGCCAGCAGCTTAGCAATGACAAATGGCTACACCTTC.

The chain couples TRBV11-1 to TRBJ2-1; D uncertain. This CDR3 has 11 amino acids. Trimming shortened V by 6 bases and J by 7 bases, and 7 bases separated the two germline ends. Germline V lookup: CDR1 SGHAT, CDR2 FQDESV (reference sequence). The CDR3 is CASRIYNEQFF. CDR3 nucleotides: TGTGCCAGCAGAATATATAATGAGCAGTTCTTC.

The chain carries TRBV3-1 (or the pseudogene TRBV3-2) and TRBJ1-4; D call uncertain. The CDR3 is 19 residues long. The germline gives CDR1 LGHDT, CDR2 YNNKEL (reference sequence). V lost 0 bases and J 3 bases, leaving 20 bases between the germline ends. The CDR3 loop reads CASSQEGTLTRVANEKLFF. CDR3 coding DNA: TGTGCCAGCAGCCAAGAAGGTACCTTAACCCGGGTCGCTAATGAAAAACTGTTTTTT.

This clone has a single count. V and J are TRBV18 and TRBJ1-2; D not certain. Germline CDR1 KGHSH, CDR2 LQKENI. Trimming pared 3 bases from V and 1 base from J, leaving 12 bases between. The CDR3 extends over 15 amino acids. The CDR3: CASSPPDGDNYGYTF. The CDR3 DNA reads as TGTGCCAGCTCACCGCCGGACGGAGATAACTATGGCTACACCTTC. The full variable domain, in which reference TRBV18 and TRBJ1-2 provide the parts outside the CDR3, is NAGVMQNPRHLVRRRGQEARLRCSPMKGHSHVYWYRQLPEEGLKFMVYLQKENIIDESGMPKERFSAEFPKEGPSILRIQQVVRGDSAAYFCASSPPDGDNYGYTFGSGTRLTVV.

This chain connects TRBV5-1 to TRBJ2-2, with 9 bases that match TRBD1. The V segment lost 4 bases and the J segment 10 bases; nucleotides outside the gene matches: 11. Germline V gives CDR1 SGHRS, CDR2 YFSETQ. This CDR3 spans 15 amino acids. The CDR3 is CASSLGQGQWLELFF. The CDR3 region has the DNA TGCGCCAGCAGCCTGGGACAGGGACAATGGTTGGAGCTGTTTTTT.

This chain connects TRBV5-4 to TRBJ2-5; no firm D call. Trimming cost V 0 bases and J 5 bases, with 8 bases left between them. The CDR3 spans 13 residues. CDR1 is SGHNT, CDR2 YYREEE, per germline (reference sequence). Here the CDR3 reads CASSLGSRETQYF. The DNA for the CDR3 is TGTGCCAGCAGCTTGGGGTCAAGGGAGACCCAGTACTTC.

J is TRBJ1-1 and V is TRBV30; TRBD1 is a possible D gene (6 bases). CDR1 GTSNPN and CDR2 SVGIG come from the germline V gene (reference sequence). The CDR3 length is 12 residues. V shed 5 bases and J shed 11 bases, with 18 bases lying between them. The CDR3 DNA reads as TGTGCCTGGGGGCAGGGGACCTATTATGCTTTCTTT. Its translation is CAWGQGTYYAFF.

V usage is TRBV29-1 and J usage is TRBJ1-2; TRBD1 agrees at 8 bases. The V segment lost 3 bases and the J segment 4 bases; nucleotides outside the gene matches: 13. The CDR3 is 16 amino acids. Germline CDR1 reads SQVTM; CDR2 reads ANQGSEA. The CDR3 is CSVDLGQEHLVYGYTF. The CDR3 bases are TGCAGCGTTGATTTGGGACAGGAACACCTCGTCTATGGCTACACCTTC. Drawing the rest from reference TRBV29-1 and TRBJ1-2, the complete variable domain is SAVISQKPSRDICQRGTSLTIQCQVDSQVTMMFWYRQQPGQSLTLIATANQGSEATYESGFVIDKFPISRPNLTFSTLTVSNMSPEDSSIYLCSVDLGQEHLVYGYTFGSGTRLTVV.

This CDR3 reads CASSEWNRPRGLISPLHF. Here the CDR3 DNA reads TGTGCCAGCAGTGAATGGAACCGGCCACGAGGACTCATTTCACCCCTCCACTTT. The chain has TRBV6-1 and TRBJ1-6; D is uncertain. V was shortened by 2 bases and J by 9 bases, with 23 bases between the two germline ends. The germline V gene encodes CDR1 MNHNS and CDR2 SASEGT. The CDR3 covers 18 residues.

This clone occurred once. The chain employs TRBV4-1 and TRBJ1-1; no firm D call. The CDR3 has 17 amino acids. Trimming removed 3 bases from V and 0 bases from J, with 17 bases in between. CDR1 MGHRA and CDR2 YSYEKL come from the germline V gene. The CDR3 reads CASSHDALGSLNTEAFF. In DNA form, the CDR3 reads TGCGCCAGCAGCCACGATGCCTTGGGCAGCCTGAACACTGAAGCTTTCTTT.

This chain links TRBV6-2 or TRBV6-3 with TRBJ2-1, with TRBD2 identical over 8 bases. Germline CDR1 is MNHEY and CDR2 is SVGEGT. Losses at the gene ends were 0 bases for V and 8 bases for J; bases not matched to a gene: 9. The CDR3 is made up of 16 amino acids. The CDR3 region is CASSYSLRGRRDEQFF. DNA of the CDR3: TGTGCCAGCAGTTACTCGTTACGCGGGAGGCGCGATGAGCAGTTCTTC.

The V call is TRBV5-1, the J call TRBJ1-2; D gene ambiguous. The V gene lost 0 bases and the J gene lost 6 bases, with 6 bases spanning the gap. Germline V gene lookup returns CDR1 SGHRS and CDR2 YFSETQ. This CDR3 contains 12 residues. CDR3 loop: CASSLDIHGYTF. The CDR3 DNA follows: TGCGCCAGCAGCTTGGACATTCATGGCTACACCTTC.

This sequence joins TRBV3-1 (or the pseudogene TRBV3-2) and TRBJ2-1; 8 bases are a match to TRBD1. Germline V gives CDR1 LGHDT, CDR2 YNNKEL (reference sequence). V was clipped by 1 base and J by 13 bases; unmatched bases: 6. The CDR3 is made up of 13 amino acids. CDR3 sequence: CASSQGGQGTQFF. The CDR3 bases are TGTGCCAGCAGCCAAGGCGGACAGGGCACCCAGTTCTTC.

The chain carries TRBV7-2 and TRBJ1-2; TRBD1 matches 7 bases. This CDR3 region has 14 residues. Germline CDR1 reads SGHTA; CDR2 reads FQGNSA. After removal of 5 bases from V and 4 bases from J, the junction contained 7 bases not matched to a gene. The CDR3 region is CASSVGQIAYGYTF. CDR3 coding DNA: TGTGCCAGCAGCGTGGGACAGATTGCCTATGGCTACACCTTC.

The J gene is TRBJ1-2, the V gene TRBV5-1; 9 nucleotides match TRBD1. This CDR3 spans 16 amino acids. Germline V gene lookup returns CDR1 SGHRS and CDR2 YFSETQ. J gave up 6 bases and V 4 bases, and 13 bases lay outside the gene matches. The CDR3 DNA sequence: TGCGCCAGCAGCCTAAATGCCGGGACAGGGCACAATGGCTACACCTTC. Translated: CASSLNAGTGHNGYTF. Variable domain in full (rest from reference TRBV5-1 and TRBJ1-2): KAGVTQTPRYLIKTRGQQVTLSCSPISGHRSVSWYQQTPGQGLQFLFEYFSETQRNKGNFPGRFSGRQFSNSRSEMNVSTLELGDSALYLCASSLNAGTGHNGYTFGSGTRLTVV.

J is TRBJ1-1 and V is TRBV27; the match to TRBD1 covers 10 bases. Germline V lookup: CDR1 MNHEY, CDR2 SMNVEV (reference sequence). The CDR3 is made up of 23 amino acids. The V and J ends lost 3 bases and 7 bases, in that order; junction bases with no gene match: 32. The DNA for the CDR3 is TGTGCCAGCAGTTTCACAGGTTTGACATCCCAACTCCCAGGACAGGGGGAGTACTTTGAAGCTTTCTTT. Protein product: CASSFTGLTSQLPGQGEYFEAFF.